This T cell receptor beta chain was found in a study of T cell changes during pregnancy in multiple sclerosis. This CDR3 is built from 15 residues. Looked up from germline, CDR1 is SGHAT and CDR2 is FQNNGV. V lost 4 bases, J lost 7 bases, and 9 bases stayed unmatched. Assay used: immunoSEQ multiplex PCR; TCRdb lists only in-frame clones, some missing. The table shows tens of thousands of clones, with more than 80% occurring only once. The V and J genes are TRBV11-2 and TRBJ2-1; 8 bases map to TRBD2. This receptor was obtained from a female donor with multiple sclerosis, enrolled in a pregnancy study. Sequencing was performed on CD4+ T cells from peripheral blood mononuclear cells, taken before pregnancy. The CDR3 spells CASSSPGLGVNEQFF. For the CDR3, the DNA is TGTGCCAGCAGCTCACCGGGACTAGGGGTAAATGAGCAGTTCTTC.